The 25 T cell receptor beta chains below were found in one sample sequenced in a study of Graves' ophthalmopathy and Graves' hyperthyroidism. The sequenced template was RNA, covering the TCR beta CDR3 region. An opening RT-PCR round employed HTBI primers and preceded a second-round multiplex PCR. TCRdb analysed the multiplex PCR reads with MiXCR anew, one entry per CDR3 protein. This repertoire shows 560,000 or so distinct CDR3 sequences, about 40% found once; its top ten account for 3.5% to 4.5%. What was sequenced was peripheral blood or thyroid tissue (not recorded which). These receptors all stem from an adult man with Graves' hyperthyroidism.

This clonotype was detected only once. The rearrangement joins TRBV7-6 to TRBJ2-7; 9 bases line up with TRBD2. The length of the CDR3 is 17 residues. The V gene's germline CDR1 is SGHVS and CDR2 FNYEAQ. Trimming took 4 bases from V and 6 from J; bases not matched to a gene: 16. CDR3 sequence: CASSYYPGTSIRGEQYF. Here the CDR3 DNA reads TGTGCCAGCAGCTACTACCCCGGGACTAGCATCCGTGGCGAGCAGTACTTC. Together with reference TRBV7-6 and TRBJ2-7, the CDR3 gives the full variable domain: GAGVSQSPRYKVTKRGQDVALRCDPISGHVSLYWYRQALGQGPEFLTYFNYEAQQDKSGLPNDRFSAERPEGSISTLTIQRTEQRDSAMYRCASSYYPGTSIRGEQYFGPGTRLTVT.

This clonotype came up many times. The junction departs from germline at one end; a sequencing error may be responsible. The chain employs TRBV7-7 and TRBJ2-5; a possible D gene is TRBD1 (5 bases). From germline, CDR1 is SSHAT and CDR2 FNYEAQ (reference sequence). The CDR3 totals 16 residues. The CDR3 nucleotides are TGTGCTAGCAGCAACCTCGACCCAGGGTACCAAGAGACCCAGTACTTC. Amino acid sequence: CASSNLDPGYQETQYF.

This clonotype has at least ten counts. V and J are TRBV12-3 or TRBV12-4 and TRBJ1-1; tentative D call: TRBD1 (5 bases). Trimming removed 5 bases at V and 11 bases at J, with 15 bases between. The CDR3 contains 12 residues. In nucleotides, the CDR3 is TGTGCCAGCAGTCGGGGCTTAGGGGAGGCTTTCTTT. Translation gives CASSRGLGEAFF.

Comments on this clonotype: One junction end disagrees with the germline gene, perhaps due to a read error. The rearrangement uses TRBV12-3 or TRBV12-4 and TRBJ2-5; D not certain. The CDR3 runs to 12 residues. The CDR3 nucleotides read TGTGTCAGCAGTTTAGTCCGCTCGGGCCAGCACTTC. This sequence encodes CVSSLVRSGQHF.

This clonotype was seen many times. The genes are TRBV9 and TRBJ1-6; 7 bases map to TRBD1. CDR1 is SGDLS and CDR2 is YYNGEE in the germline V gene. The length of the CDR3 is 16 residues. V was clipped by 2 bases and J by 4 bases; unmatched bases: 6. The chain's CDR3 is CASSVTGETYNSPLHF. The CDR3 DNA is TGTGCCAGCAGCGTCACAGGGGAGACATATAATTCACCCCTCCACTTT.

This clonotype has a handful of counts. The J gene is TRBJ2-5, the V gene TRBV20-1; TRBD1 agrees at 7 bases. V was pared by 6 bases and J by 3 bases, with 19 bases of the junction left unmatched. The CDR3 loop spans 17 amino acids. The germline V gene has CDR1 DFQATT and CDR2 SNEGSKA (reference sequence). The CDR3 sequence is CSANDASGQRLEETQYF. In DNA, the CDR3 is TGCAGTGCCAACGACGCCTCGGGACAGCGCCTAGAAGAGACCCAGTACTTC.

This clonotype was seen more than once but under ten times. J is TRBJ2-5 and V is TRBV19; TRBD2 aligns across 12 bases. Per germline, CDR1 LNHDA and CDR2 SQIVND (reference sequence). The V and J ends lost 4 bases and 1 base, in that order; junction bases with no gene match: 1. This CDR3 is 15 amino acids long. The CDR3 sequence: CASSKTSGGQETQYF. The CDR3 DNA reads TGTGCCAGTAGTAAGACTAGCGGGGGCCAAGAGACCCAGTACTTC.

V usage is TRBV6-2 or TRBV6-3 and J usage is TRBJ2-6; 8 nucleotides agree with TRBD1. The germline gives CDR1 MNHEY, CDR2 SVGEGT. This CDR3 is 18 amino acids long. With V trimmed by 5 bases and J by 0 bases, 9 bases remained unmatched. The CDR3 DNA is TGTGCCAGCAGTCCGGGGACAGGCGGTTCCTCTGGGGCCAACGTCCTGACTTTC. The encoded protein is CASSPGTGGSSGANVLTF.

The genes are TRBV2 and TRBJ1-1; no definite D call. Trimming removed 8 bases at V and 8 bases at J, with 21 bases between. The CDR3 consists of 14 residues. Germline assignment: CDR1 SNHLY and CDR2 FYNNEI. The CDR3 loop reads CASLASGVGAEAFF. The CDR3 DNA is TGTGCCAGCTTGGCGTCCGGGGTCGGTGCGGAAGCTTTCTTT.

Points on this clonotype: This may be a read error, as it is one base from a much larger clone. The chain carries TRBV7-2 and TRBJ1-4; D is perhaps TRBD1 (6 bases). The CDR3 runs 16 residues. CDR1 and CDR2 (germline): SGHTA, FQGNSA. CDR3 nucleotide sequence: TGTGCCAGCAGTTCGGGGGGGCCCTCAACTAGTGAAAAACTGTTTTTT. This translates into CASSSGGPSTSEKLFF.

The chain has TRBV7-3 and TRBJ2-5; tentatively, D is TRBD1 (7 bases). CDR3 length equals 16 residues. The V end was cut by 2 bases, the J end by 2 bases, with 15 bases between. Per the germline V gene, CDR1 is SGHTA and CDR2 is FQGTGA. The CDR3 nucleotides read TGTGCCAGCAGCTTAGGGTCGGGGGACAGACAAGAGACCCAGTACTTC. Amino acids: CASSLGSGDRQETQYF.

This clonotype was counted at least ten times. The chain employs TRBV12-3 or TRBV12-4 and TRBJ1-1; D is possibly TRBD1 (5 bases). The V gene lost 4 bases and the J gene lost 0 bases, with 12 bases spanning the gap. The CDR3 has 15 residues. The chain's CDR3 is CASSYSGRMNTEAFF. The CDR3 DNA reads TGTGCCAGCAGTTACTCGGGACGGATGAACACTGAAGCTTTCTTT.

This clonotype was seen only a few times. J is TRBJ1-2 and V is TRBV19; 9 positions agree with TRBD1. The CDR3 consists of 14 residues. Germline V gives CDR1 LNHDA, CDR2 SQIVND (reference sequence). V shed 4 bases, J shed 5 bases, and the junction held 5 bases outside the gene matches. This CDR3 is CASSTRDREYGYTF. As DNA, the CDR3 is TGTGCCAGTAGTACTCGGGACAGGGAATATGGCTACACCTTC.

The chain has TRBV7-3 and TRBJ2-7; no clear D gene. The J call may not be correct, given that the DNA end is closer to TRBJ2-1. Germline loops: CDR1 SGHTA, CDR2 FQGTGA. The CDR3 is made up of 12 amino acids. Written as DNA, the CDR3 is TGTGCCAGCAGCTTAGACGTTAGTGAGCAGTTCTTC. It codes for CASSLDVSEQFF.

A few counts support this clonotype. This chain uses TRBV24-1 with TRBJ2-7; 8 positions match TRBD2. The J segment lost 9 bases and the V segment lost 4 bases, leaving 7 bases of the junction unmatched. In germline, CDR1 is KGHDR, CDR2 SFDVKD. The CDR3 covers 13 residues. The CDR3 region is CATSDYGLARQYF. In nucleotides, the CDR3 is TGTGCCACCAGTGACTACGGACTAGCTCGGCAGTACTTC.

This chain connects TRBV2 to TRBJ1-5; D is uncertain. There are 11 residues in the CDR3. Germline lookup yields CDR1 SNHLY and CDR2 FYNNEI. Between the trimmed V and J ends, which lost 4 bases and 11 bases, there was a span of 9 bases. The CDR3 DNA reads as TGTGCCAGCAGTGCCCAAGAGACCCAGCATTTT. Protein product: CASSAQETQHF.

V is TRBV20-1 and J is TRBJ2-5; the D gene is possibly TRBD2 (5 bases). V was clipped by 2 bases and J by 5 bases, with 18 bases between them. CDR3 length: 15 amino acids. Germline CDR1 DFQATT, CDR2 SNEGSKA (reference sequence). In nucleotides, the CDR3 is TGCAGTGCTAGATTAGGGAGCTCCTACAATGAGACCCAGTACTTC. This gives the protein CSARLGSSYNETQYF.

The chain links TRBV29-1 to TRBJ2-6; the D is unclear. The CDR3 has 15 residues. Germline-derived CDR1 and CDR2 are SQVTM and ANQGSEA. Trimming pared 8 bases from V and 0 bases from J, leaving 14 bases between. CDR3 protein: CSLDGLSSGANVLTF. The CDR3, as DNA: TGCAGCCTCGACGGCCTGAGCTCTGGGGCCAACGTCCTGACTTTC.

The CDR3 DNA reads as TGCGCCAGCAGCTCTCAATCGGCTGCCCAGTACTTC. Its protein product is CASSSQSAAQYF. This chain links TRBV5-1 with TRBJ2-5; D unresolved. Germline lookup yields CDR1 SGHRS and CDR2 YFSETQ. V was trimmed by 3 bases and J by 9 bases, leaving 12 bases between them. The CDR3 loop spans 12 amino acids.

Ten or more counts support this clonotype. The chain uses TRBV7-9 and TRBJ1-2; 8 bases fit TRBD1. The CDR3 extends over 14 amino acids. Trimming at V came to 5 bases and at J to 3 bases, leaving 5 bases not matched to a gene. Looked up from germline, CDR1 is SEHNR and CDR2 is FQNEAQ (reference sequence). The CDR3 bases are TGTGCCAGCAGCCCGGGACAGGACTACTATGGCTACACCTTC. Translated, it gives CASSPGQDYYGYTF.

The chain is built from TRBV7-9 and TRBJ1-2; 10 nucleotides agree with TRBD1. V lost 3 bases, J lost 4 bases, and 5 bases stayed unmatched. CDR3 length: 15 amino acids. From germline, CDR1 is SEHNR and CDR2 FQNEAQ (reference sequence). CDR3 DNA sequence: TGTGCCAGCAGCTTCCCGGGACAGGGGATCTATGGCTACACCTTC. It encodes CASSFPGQGIYGYTF.

This clonotype has just a few counts. V usage is TRBV5-1 and J usage is TRBJ2-7; 7 bases line up with TRBD1. The CDR3 loop spans 15 amino acids. With V trimmed by 0 bases and J by 2 bases, 5 bases remained unmatched. Germline V lookup: CDR1 SGHRS, CDR2 YFSETQ. The CDR3 here is CASSLAPGQTYEQYF. The CDR3 DNA follows: TGCGCCAGCAGCTTGGCGCCGGGACAGACCTACGAGCAGTACTTC. Full variable domain (remainder filled in from reference TRBV5-1 and TRBJ2-7): KAGVTQTPRYLIKTRGQQVTLSCSPISGHRSVSWYQQTPGQGLQFLFEYFSETQRNKGNFPGRFSGRQFSNSRSEMNVSTLELGDSALYLCASSLAPGQTYEQYFGPGTRLTVT.

This clonotype was found once. The rearrangement links TRBV20-1 to TRBJ1-1, with D perhaps matching TRBD1 (5 bases). The CDR3 is made up of 13 amino acids. In germline, CDR1 is DFQATT, CDR2 SNEGSKA (reference sequence). Between the trimmed V and J ends, which lost 7 bases and 0 bases, there was a span of 12 bases. The DNA of the CDR3 is TGCAGTGTTCCGGGGCGAATGAACACTGAAGCTTTCTTT. Its protein is CSVPGRMNTEAFF.

The gene calls are TRBV24-1 and TRBJ2-2; D perhaps matches TRBD1 (6 bases). The germline V and J ends were trimmed by 7 bases and 5 bases, with 16 bases remaining between them. Germline loops: CDR1 KGHDR, CDR2 SFDVKD. The CDR3 extends over 15 amino acids. CDR3 sequence (DNA): TGTGCCACCAGCGAACAGGGACGGAGGACCGGGGAGCTGTTTTTT. Protein: CATSEQGRRTGELFF.

The chain has TRBV6-6 and TRBJ2-3; D is possibly TRBD2 (6 bases). Germline V CDR1 and CDR2: MNHNY, SVGAGI (reference sequence). The CDR3 totals 14 residues. V lost 8 bases and J 0 bases, leaving 12 bases between the germline ends. In DNA, the CDR3 is TGTGCCAGCGAGGGAGGACGGAGCACAGATACGCAGTATTTT. As protein: CASEGGRSTDTQYF.